This T cell receptor beta chain was captured by sequencing in a study of cytomegalovirus exposure and HLA in healthy donors (dated by TCRdb to about 2017). In the study overall: In an earlier analysis of several hundred of the donors, 250 to 300 Gb of sequence data and 117 million unique TCR beta sequences from 150 million to 200 million T cells were reported. An early release that covered roughly 600 HLA-typed donors contained around 330 gigabases of sequencing data and around 80 million unique TCR sequences. Of the 350 to 450 genotyped donors, about 80% fell in the genetic ancestry cluster associated with self-reported Caucasian donors. The study aimed to test whether cataloging public T cell receptors could reveal signatures of past pathogen exposure. Using immunosequencing, the study profiled T cell repertoires from around 670 subjects and related those repertoires to cytomegalovirus serostatus. A separate validation cohort of about 110 different subjects was used in addition to the approximately 610-subject first cohort. The study combined high-throughput TCR immunosequencing, statistical association of individual TCRs with disease status, and machine learning to predict cytomegalovirus infection status. A later analysis re-examined previously published TCR beta repertoires from more than 650 donors and added high-resolution HLA genotyping to investigate patterns of TCR occurrence. Rather than using new phenotypic data, the later analysis identified candidate immune exposures from TCR beta sequences and from how often those sequences occurred across donors. In an earlier analysis of roughly 580 of the donors, high-throughput TCR beta sequencing was used to judge whether each TCR beta V gene segment behaved as functional or pseudogenic. Alongside the repertoire data, information on donor age, sex, ethnicity and CMV serostatus was compiled. A later genetic analysis took genome-wide SNP genotypes for 398 of the 666 donors and used that subset as a discovery cohort. All discovery cohort repertoires had been generated on a single sequencing platform. Both class I and class II loci were covered by HLA typing, at four-digit resolution. Typing coverage differed by locus: A, B, C, DRB1 and DQB1 were typed in roughly 629-630 donors, DQA1 in about 560, DPA1 in some 570, and DPB1 in 400 to 480. Roughly five DR-DQ haplotypes were treated as single units for association and clustering because of strong linkage in the cohort. Among 300 to 500 genotyped donors of the cohort, an average of roughly 230,000 unique TCR beta nucleotide sequences was sequenced per donor, of which roughly 18% were non-productive.

For this clone: Its antigen specificity is not known. No base qualities exist here, and no much larger clone lies one base off it.

Libraries were made using the immunoSEQ multiplex PCR assay. A mixture of 60 forward primers for TCR Vbeta segments and 13 reverse primers for TCR Jbeta segments was used in the multiplex PCR. The CDR3 region of rearranged TCR beta genes was amplified from genomic DNA by a multiplex PCR assay. The amplified TCR beta libraries were sequenced on the Illumina HiSeq System as 87-base-pair reads. As for the authors' bioinformatics: A later analysis tallied tens of millions of unique TCR beta chains across the 666 repertoires, and around 9.9 million of those chains were shared by two or more donors. A nearest-neighbor algorithm error-corrected the raw reads and collapsed the reads into unique sequences, merging closely related sequences to remove PCR and sequencing errors. V, D and J gene segments were assigned by aligning CDR3 sequences to IMGT reference sequences. For a sequence to be retained, a match of at least six nucleotides to both a V gene segment and a J gene segment was required. A rearrangement counted as productive if the CDR3 had no stop codons and remained in frame with V and J, and every other rearrangement counted as non-productive. Following IMGT convention, CDR3 was defined as the stretch from the second conserved V-encoded cysteine to the conserved J-encoded phenylalanine. Sequences without an unambiguous match to a single V gene segment were excluded from the earlier analysis of approximately 560 of the donors. An earlier analysis of 587 of the donors called V segments functional above 56.7% productive rearrangements and segregating when the between-donor standard deviation exceeded 5%. A statistical classification framework was built for diagnosing cytomegalovirus status from the catalog of TCR beta chain sequences. In a later analysis, V and J genes were assigned by comparing TCR nucleotide sequences against IMGT/GENE-DB human TR gene sequences. A later analysis assigned CDR3 sequences and most-parsimonious VDJ recombination scenarios with the TCRdist pipeline. A later analysis defined each TCR beta chain by its CDR3 amino acid sequence plus V-gene family, and excluded reads lacking a unique V-gene family. As a way to deal with suspected cross-contamination and a sequencing artifact, a later analysis dropped 450 to 600 nucleotide sequences that were highly shared and had low generation probability. In a later analysis, a clonal expansion index for each public chain was calculated from normalized within-repertoire ranks of inferred template counts. Generation probabilities in a later analysis came from a VDJ recombination model fitted to out-of-frame rearrangements, and those results were checked against IGoR. A later analysis scored TCR-TCR, TCR-HLA and TCR-CMV co-occurrence with hypergeometric tests, applying a repertoire-size bias correction to TCR pairs. A later analysis estimated false discovery rates by permuting HLA or CMV assignments 20 times. In a later analysis, co-occurring TCRs were grouped using DBSCAN, and TCRdist sequence similarity was added for clustering within HLA-allele-positive subsets. Repertoires with fewer than 30,000 or more than 120,000 public chains were left out of co-occurrence clustering, as were five repertoires with anomalous nucleotide sharing. This is the immuneACCESS table as TCRdb keeps it, with only in-frame sequences that have V and J called. A part of the clones is gone; compared with another copy, unresolved V genes explain less than half, and the rest is unexplained. The V and J calls and the clone size are those of that table, but D and trimming were determined from the DNA. Across this sample there are about 91,000 clones, with around 67% seen only once. The ten largest clones add up to roughly 2.5% of the sample.

The investigation overall reported the following: According to a later analysis, TCR association rates differed among HLA loci, with DRB1 alleles showing the most associated TCRs and HLA-C alleles showing the fewest. Immune exposure information for the cohort was limited to CMV serostatus. In a later genetic analysis, a missense DCLRE1C variant was associated with V-gene and J-gene trimming of TCR beta chains, and the association was replicated in an independent cohort. When HLA alleles, especially DR and DQ, strongly co-occurred, TCR associations were difficult to assign to individual alleles. In a later genetic analysis, fewer N-insertions in productive TCRs were reported among donors in an Asian-associated ancestry cluster than the approximately 670-donor mean. Sequencing depth was assumed to be roughly uniform across donors in the presence/absence analyses, though that assumption may not hold. Because some donors lacked HLA typing at each locus, the association tests relied only on the typed subset. A cluster of highly shared sequence variants was judged likely to represent a technical artifact of the sequencing pipeline. Because counts were too low, 15 to 20 rarely observed V segments, including chromosome 9 orphons, were left out of the earlier analysis of approximately 580 of the donors. A further reported finding was that TCR beta sequences accurately predicted the HLA-A and HLA-B alleles for most subjects in the first cohort. In an earlier analysis of some 500 of the donors, most TCR beta V segments appeared in productive rearrangements about 87% or about 30% of the time, broadly matching IMGT annotations. This cohort had only TCR beta chains sequenced, and the lack of alpha or paired-chain data limited which features could be detected. A later analysis associated some 17,000 TCR beta sequences with specific HLA alleles at a false discovery rate of 0.05. In the study, 150 to 200 TCR beta chains were listed as associated with cytomegalovirus. Most TCR sequences were seen in very few donors, while some public TCRs were found in many individuals. In vitro tests confirmed that a few of the cytomegalovirus-associated TCR beta chains recognize cytomegalovirus antigens. The classifier was reported to diagnose cytomegalovirus status with high specificity and sensitivity in both the original and validation cohorts. Correlated functional status among segregating V segments might be attributable to linkage disequilibrium, but an unknown experimental factor could not be ruled out. Because the 87-base-pair reads could not distinguish some IMGT-functional V segments, including TRBV6-2 and TRBV6-3, those segments were excluded. Compared with equally common non-associated chains, HLA-associated TCR beta chains in a later analysis were more clonally expanded and had lower generation probabilities. According to a later analysis, most CMV-associated TCR beta chains appeared to be HLA-restricted, and the HLA associations seemed to be driven largely by CMV exposure. Several of the top co-occurrence clusters appeared to be linked to parvovirus B19, influenza, CMV and Epstein-Barr virus, according to a later analysis. The authors suggested that the approach could potentially be extended to other disease states and immunological phenotypes.

Here V drops 1 base and J drops 3 bases, and the junction holds 9 bases not matched to any gene. From the cysteine up to the phenylalanine, the CDR3 has a length of 16 residues. Of the read, only the CDR3 DNA is kept; its 48 bases are in frame from base 1. The germline V gene yields LGHNA for CDR1 and YSLEER for CDR2. In total, 600 or so healthy bone marrow donors made up the cohort. At the time of sampling, every cohort member was nominally healthy, though immune exposures that went unrecorded were likely present. CMV serostatus was positive for more than 250 and negative for about 50% of the roughly 700 cohort members, and was not recorded for this donor. Every donor gave a peripheral blood sample, and the peripheral blood mononuclear cells from that sample were used for TCR beta sequencing. Genomic DNA extraction from the blood cell samples was performed with the Qiagen DNeasy Blood Extraction Kit.

The TCR comes from a human donor in good health. Sequencing was performed on PBMCs. Here the chain combines TRBV4-3 and TRBJ2-7; 7 of the junction bases match TRBD2. The sequenced DNA: TGCGCCAGCAGCCAAGTTGGGGGGGAGGGAATCTACGAGCAGTACTTC. Translated, this gives CASSQVGGEGIYEQYF.